Each of the 12 T cell receptor beta chains below was sequenced from the same sample in a study of shared clonotypes between healthy human individuals. Profiling relied on immunoSEQ multiplex PCR, and the TCRdb table lists in-frame clones only, not all of them. Of hundreds of thousands of clones listed, less than 96% are singletons. The sequenced sample was naive CD4+ T cells sorted from blood. Subset of the sample: CD45RA+ positively selected. These TCRs come from a woman aged 25 to 39 in good health.

The chain uses TRBV30 and TRBJ1-1; TRBD1 aligns across 7 bases. The germline V gene encodes CDR1 GTSNPN and CDR2 SVGIG (reference sequence). The CDR3 spans 13 residues. Trimming took 6 bases from V and 6 from J; bases not matched to a gene: 10. This chain's CDR3 is CACHDPGQSEAFF. The CDR3 coding sequence is TGTGCCTGCCACGACCCGGGACAGTCTGAAGCTTTCTTT.

V gene TRBV29-1 combines with J gene TRBJ2-1; 7 bases align to TRBD2. The J segment lost 6 bases and the V segment lost 4 bases, leaving 9 bases of the junction unmatched. From germline, CDR1 is SQVTM and CDR2 ANQGSEA. The CDR3 spans 14 residues. Here the CDR3 DNA reads TGCAGCGTTGCTCGGCGGGAGAGGGCCAATGAGCAGTTCTTC. Translated, it gives CSVARRERANEQFF.

The chain joins TRBV6-5 to TRBJ2-2, with D possibly being TRBD2 (6 bases). The germline V gene has CDR1 MNHEY and CDR2 SVGAGI. This CDR3 is 13 amino acids long. Deletions cut 8 bases from V and 5 bases from J, with 12 bases between. CDR3 residues: CASAREVTGELFF. CDR3 DNA: TGTGCCAGCGCGAGGGAGGTTACCGGGGAGCTGTTTTTT.

The genes are TRBV27 and TRBJ2-7, with 8 nucleotides matching TRBD2. J lost 4 bases, V lost 6 bases, and 8 bases had no gene match. The CDR3 is 14 amino acids. Germline lookup yields CDR1 MNHEY and CDR2 SMNVEV (reference sequence). The CDR3 is CASSRGLAPYEQYF. CDR3 nucleotide sequence: TGTGCCAGCAGCCGTGGACTAGCACCTTACGAGCAGTACTTC.

Here the CDR3 reads CAISDPLAGGEDTQYF. The CDR3 region has the DNA TGTGCCATCAGTGACCCCCTAGCGGGAGGGGAGGATACGCAGTATTTT. The chain couples TRBV10-3 to TRBJ2-3; 12 bases match TRBD2. CDR3 length: 16 residues. V was pared by 3 bases and J by 6 bases, with 7 bases of the junction left unmatched. CDR1 is ENHRY, CDR2 SYGVKD, per germline.

The chain recombines TRBV29-1 with TRBJ1-1, with D possibly matching TRBD1 (6 bases). V lost 7 bases to trimming and J lost 1 base, with 19 bases between them. Germline V gene lookup returns CDR1 SQVTM and CDR2 ANQGSEA. The CDR3 spans 15 residues. CDR3 protein: CSGHLGGRGNTEAFF. The CDR3 DNA sequence: TGCAGCGGACACCTGGGGGGGCGCGGGAACACTGAAGCTTTCTTT.

This clone was counted a single time. The chain is built from TRBV5-1 and TRBJ1-2; perhaps TRBD1 as D (5 bases). CDR3 length equals 14 residues. Germline CDR1 is SGHRS and CDR2 is YFSETQ. With 4 bases removed from V and 3 bases from J, the gap between germline ends came to 13 bases. Here the CDR3 reads CASSVDPGDYGYTF. The CDR3 coding sequence is TGCGCCAGCAGCGTTGACCCGGGGGACTATGGCTACACCTTC.

The chain couples TRBV27 to TRBJ2-2, with D perhaps TRBD1 (6 bases). Germline CDR1 and CDR2: MNHEY and SMNVEV (reference sequence). CDR3 length: 16 residues. Trimming removed 3 bases from V and 4 bases from J, with 15 bases in between. The CDR3 DNA reads as TGTGCCAGCAGTTTTTTGGTCAGGGGCGGCACCGGGGAGCTGTTTTTT. Its protein is CASSFLVRGGTGELFF.

V is TRBV27 and J is TRBJ1-1; 7 bases align to TRBD1. CDR1 is MNHEY and CDR2 is SMNVEV in the germline V gene (reference sequence). V was clipped by 7 bases and J by 10 bases; unmatched bases: 12. The CDR3 contains 13 residues. The DNA for the CDR3 is TGTGCCAGCACCCCCCGACAGGGACGGCGAGCTTTCTTT. Translating it yields CASTPRQGRRAFF.

Concerning this clone itself: The junction and the germline gene differ at one end; a read error may be behind it. The chain joins TRBV5-1 to TRBJ1-4; D remains unclear. This CDR3 comprises 14 residues. Germline V gene sequence: CDR1 SGHRS, CDR2 YFSETQ. CDR3 sequence: CASSLDRAKEKLFF. CDR3 nucleotide sequence: TGCGCCAGCAGCTTGGATAGGGCTAAGGAAAAACTGTTTTTT. The variable domain in full, with the rest retrieved from reference TRBV5-1 and TRBJ1-4, is KAGVTQTPRYLIKTRGQQVTLSCSPISGHRSVSWYQQTPGQGLQFLFEYFSETQRNKGNFPGRFSGRQFSNSRSEMNVSTLELGDSALYLCASSLDRAKEKLFFGSGTQLSVL.

The rearrangement joins TRBV6-6 to TRBJ1-3; perhaps TRBD1 as D (5 bases). Germline V CDR1 and CDR2: MNHNY, SVGAGI (reference sequence). CDR3 size: 16 residues. With 5 bases removed from V and 0 bases from J, the gap between germline ends came to 14 bases. The CDR3: CASSGLTGTSGNTIYF. In DNA, the CDR3 is TGTGCCAGCAGTGGACTGACCGGGACCTCTGGAAACACCATATATTTT.

The chain is built from TRBV30 and TRBJ2-2; TRBD2 matches at 9 bases. The CDR3 is made up of 15 amino acids. CDR1 is GTSNPN and CDR2 is SVGIG in the germline V gene (reference sequence). The V segment lost 3 bases and the J segment 7 bases; nucleotides outside the gene matches: 9. The CDR3 loop is CAWSLGTSQIGELFF. The CDR3 coding sequence is TGTGCCTGGAGCTTAGGGACTAGCCAAATCGGGGAGCTGTTTTTT. The full variable domain, with the rest looked up from reference TRBV30 and TRBJ2-2, is SQTIHQWPATLVQPVGSPLSLECTVEGTSNPNLYWYRQAAGRGLQLLFYSVGIGQISSEVPQNLSASRPQDRQFILSSKKLLLSDSGFYLCAWSLGTSQIGELFFGEGSRLTVL.